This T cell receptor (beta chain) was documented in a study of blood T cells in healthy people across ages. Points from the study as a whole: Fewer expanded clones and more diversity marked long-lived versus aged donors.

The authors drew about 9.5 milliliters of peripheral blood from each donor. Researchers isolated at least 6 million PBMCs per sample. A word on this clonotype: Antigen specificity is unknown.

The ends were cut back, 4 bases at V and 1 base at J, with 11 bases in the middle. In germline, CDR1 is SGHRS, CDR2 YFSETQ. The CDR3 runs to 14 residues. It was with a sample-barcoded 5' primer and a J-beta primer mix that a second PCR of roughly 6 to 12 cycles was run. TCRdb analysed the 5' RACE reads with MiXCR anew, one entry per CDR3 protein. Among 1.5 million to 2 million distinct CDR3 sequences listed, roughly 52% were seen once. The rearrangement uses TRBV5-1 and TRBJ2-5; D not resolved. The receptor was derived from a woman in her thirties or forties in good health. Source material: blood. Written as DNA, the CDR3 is TGCGCCAGCAGCGCTTTAGCTACCCAAGAGACCCAGTACTTC. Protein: CASSALATQETQYF. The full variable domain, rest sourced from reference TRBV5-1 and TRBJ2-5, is KAGVTQTPRYLIKTRGQQVTLSCSPISGHRSVSWYQQTPGQGLQFLFEYFSETQRNKGNFPGRFSGRQFSNSRSEMNVSTLELGDSALYLCASSALATQETQYFGPGTRLLVL.